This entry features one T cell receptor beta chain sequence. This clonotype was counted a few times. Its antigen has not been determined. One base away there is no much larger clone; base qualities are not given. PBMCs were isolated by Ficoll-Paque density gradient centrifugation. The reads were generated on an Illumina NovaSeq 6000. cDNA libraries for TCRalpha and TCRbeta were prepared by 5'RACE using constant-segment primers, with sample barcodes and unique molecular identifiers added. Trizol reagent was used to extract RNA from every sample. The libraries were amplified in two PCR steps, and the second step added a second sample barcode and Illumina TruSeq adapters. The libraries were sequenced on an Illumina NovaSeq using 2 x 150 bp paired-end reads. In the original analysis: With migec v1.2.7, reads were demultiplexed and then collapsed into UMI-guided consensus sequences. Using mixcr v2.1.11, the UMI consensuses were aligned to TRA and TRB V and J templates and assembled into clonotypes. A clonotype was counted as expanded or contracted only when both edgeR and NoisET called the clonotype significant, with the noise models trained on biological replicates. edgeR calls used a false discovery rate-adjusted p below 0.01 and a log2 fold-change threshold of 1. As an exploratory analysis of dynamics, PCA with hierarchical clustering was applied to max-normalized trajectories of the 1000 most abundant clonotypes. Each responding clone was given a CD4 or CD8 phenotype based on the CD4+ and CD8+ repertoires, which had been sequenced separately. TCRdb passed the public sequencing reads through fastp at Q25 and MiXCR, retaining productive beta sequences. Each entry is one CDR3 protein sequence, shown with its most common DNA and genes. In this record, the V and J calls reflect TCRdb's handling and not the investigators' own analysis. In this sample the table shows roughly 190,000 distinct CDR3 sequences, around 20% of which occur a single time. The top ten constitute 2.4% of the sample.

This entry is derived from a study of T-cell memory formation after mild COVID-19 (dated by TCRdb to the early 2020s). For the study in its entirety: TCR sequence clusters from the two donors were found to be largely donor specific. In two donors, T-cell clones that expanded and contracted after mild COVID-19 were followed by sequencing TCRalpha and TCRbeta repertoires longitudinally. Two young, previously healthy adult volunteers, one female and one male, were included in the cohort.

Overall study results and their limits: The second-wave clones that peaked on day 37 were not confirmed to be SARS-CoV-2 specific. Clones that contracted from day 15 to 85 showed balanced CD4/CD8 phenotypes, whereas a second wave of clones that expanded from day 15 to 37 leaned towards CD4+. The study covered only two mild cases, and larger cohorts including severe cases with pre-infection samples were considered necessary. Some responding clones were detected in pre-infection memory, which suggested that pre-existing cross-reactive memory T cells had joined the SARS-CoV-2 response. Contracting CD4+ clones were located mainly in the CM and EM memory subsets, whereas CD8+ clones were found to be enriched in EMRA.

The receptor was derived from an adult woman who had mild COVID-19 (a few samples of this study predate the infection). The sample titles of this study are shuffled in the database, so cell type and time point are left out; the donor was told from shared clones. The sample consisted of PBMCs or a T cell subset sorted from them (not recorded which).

The CDR3 protein: CASSLGPDRDEQYF. The DNA reads TGTGCCAGCAGTTTGGGACCAGACAGGGACGAGCAGTACTTC. The sequence is built from TRBV12-3 or TRBV12-4 and TRBJ2-7; 7 bases in between match TRBD1. Spanning cysteine to phenylalanine, the CDR3 consists of 14 amino acids. The DNA shown is the 42-base CDR3, in frame from base 1. Ends trimmed: V by 3 bases, J by 5 bases; bases unmatched to a gene: 7.